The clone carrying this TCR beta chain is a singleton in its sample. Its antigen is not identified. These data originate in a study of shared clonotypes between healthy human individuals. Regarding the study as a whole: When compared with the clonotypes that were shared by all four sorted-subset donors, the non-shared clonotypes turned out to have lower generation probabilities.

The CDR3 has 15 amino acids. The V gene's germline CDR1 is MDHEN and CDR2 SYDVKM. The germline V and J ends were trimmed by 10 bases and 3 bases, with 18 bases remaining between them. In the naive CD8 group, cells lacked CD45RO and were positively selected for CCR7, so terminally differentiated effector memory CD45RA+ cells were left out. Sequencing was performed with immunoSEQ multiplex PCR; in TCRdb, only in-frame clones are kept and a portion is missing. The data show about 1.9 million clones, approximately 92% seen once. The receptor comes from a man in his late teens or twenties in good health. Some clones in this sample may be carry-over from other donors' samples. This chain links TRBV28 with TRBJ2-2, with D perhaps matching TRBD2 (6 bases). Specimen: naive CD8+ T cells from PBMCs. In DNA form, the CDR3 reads TGTGCCACTGGCCAGGGAGGCCCTTACACCGGGGAGCTGTTTTTT. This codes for CATGQGGPYTGELFF. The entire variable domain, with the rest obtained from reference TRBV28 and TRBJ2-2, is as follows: DVKVTQSSRYLVKRTGEKVFLECVQDMDHENMFWYRQDPGLGLRLIYFSYDVKMKEKGDIPEGYSVSREKKERFSLILESASTNQTSMYLCATGQGGPYTGELFFGEGSRLTVL.